Below are 5 T cell receptor beta chains sequenced from a single sample in a study of blood T cell repertoires in COVID-19. Using immunoSEQ multiplex PCR, the repertoire was profiled, and TCRdb retains in-frame clones only, with some absent. The profile shows tens of thousands of clones, about 70% of them singletons. The sequencing input was peripheral blood. The receptor set was obtained from a man aged 50-60 years with active or convalescent COVID-19.

The V gene is TRBV10-1, the J gene TRBJ2-7; D perhaps matches TRBD2 (7 bases). The CDR3 is made up of 14 amino acids. Trimming took 2 bases from V and 5 from J, leaving 13 bases between them. From germline, CDR1 is WNHNN and CDR2 SYGVQD (reference sequence). As DNA, the CDR3 is TGCGCCAGCAGTGAGGGGGGGGCCTGGGACGAGCAGTACTTC. It codes for CASSEGGAWDEQYF.

About this clone: Other nucleotide sequences in the sample specify the same CDR3. The chain links TRBV5-4 to TRBJ1-2; D unresolved. There are 14 residues in the CDR3. Germline values: CDR1 SGHNT, CDR2 YYREEE (reference sequence). V was clipped by 0 bases and J by 3 bases, with 9 bases between them. The CDR3: CASSLAREDYGYTF. The CDR3 DNA reads as TGTGCCAGCAGCTTGGCCCGAGAAGACTATGGCTACACCTTC.

This clone has only one observation. The chain is built from TRBV3-1 (or the pseudogene TRBV3-2) and TRBJ2-1, with 9 bases fitting TRBD2. V was clipped by 4 bases and J by 9 bases; unmatched bases: 4. This CDR3 has 13 residues. Germline V gives CDR1 LGHDT, CDR2 YNNKEL (reference sequence). CDR3 coding DNA: TGTGCCAGCAGCCTCGGGACTAGCCCTGAGCAGTTCTTC. This encodes CASSLGTSPEQFF.

J is TRBJ2-3 and V is TRBV14, with 10 bases fitting TRBD2. Trimming removed 3 bases from V and 0 bases from J; junction bases left unmatched: 9. Germline values: CDR1 SGHDN, CDR2 FVKESK. CDR3 size: 18 residues. The CDR3 loop reads CASSQRLAGESSTDTQYF. In DNA form, the CDR3 reads TGTGCCAGCAGCCAGCGGCTAGCGGGGGAGTCTAGCACAGATACGCAGTATTTT. Looking up the rest from reference TRBV14 and TRBJ2-3 gives the full variable domain: EAGVTQFPSHSVIEKGQTVTLRCDPISGHDNLYWYRRVMGKEIKFLLHFVKESKQDESGMPNNRFLAERTGGTYSTLKVQPAELEDSGVYFCASSQRLAGESSTDTQYFGPGTRLTVL.

The rearrangement links TRBV27 to TRBJ2-2, with D tentatively TRBD1 (6 bases). This CDR3 has 14 residues. Germline-derived CDR1 and CDR2 are MNHEY and SMNVEV (reference sequence). V lost 5 bases, J lost 8 bases, and 15 bases lay in between. CDR3 bases: TGTGCCAGCAGTCCCCGACAGGACGGAGGGGAGCTGTTTTTT. Its protein is CASSPRQDGGELFF.